A single sample is the source of the 8 T cell receptor beta chains below, sequenced in a study of blood T cells in healthy people across ages. Then a second PCR, running roughly 6 to 11 cycles, was carried out with a sample-barcoded 5' primer and a J-beta primer mix. TCRdb itself ran the 5' RACE reads through MiXCR, one entry per CDR3 protein. Of about 600,000 distinct CDR3 sequences listed, under 55% are singletons. Sequencing was performed on blood. These receptors were obtained from a man aged 80 or over in good health.

This sequence joins TRBV14 and TRBJ2-1, with 10 bases fitting TRBD2. CDR3 length: 16 residues. Germline V gene data show CDR1 as SGHDN and CDR2 as FVKESK. The J segment lost 15 bases and the V segment lost 2 bases, leaving 16 bases of the junction unmatched. The CDR3, as DNA: TGTGCCAGCAGCCAAAGAGCGGGGGGGCCTGATGAACGCTGGTTCTTC. Translation: CASSQRAGGPDERWFF.

The chain links TRBV9 to TRBJ2-7; D not certain. V was pared by 0 bases and J by 3 bases, with 7 bases between. Per the germline V gene, CDR1 is SGDLS and CDR2 is YYNGEE. The CDR3 consists of 13 residues. CDR3 sequence reads: CASSVGENYEQYF. DNA for the CDR3: TGTGCCAGCAGCGTAGGAGAGAACTACGAGCAGTACTTC.

This clonotype turned up a few times. V is TRBV20-1 and J is TRBJ1-2; D is unresolved. Trimming removed 5 bases at V and 8 bases at J, with 27 bases between. Germline V CDR1 and CDR2: DFQATT, SNEGSKA (reference sequence). The CDR3 consists of 16 residues. For the CDR3, the DNA is TGCAGTGCTCCCCCTTTGGGTATACTAGGGTTCGGGGGCTACACCTTC. This codes for CSAPPLGILGFGGYTF.

The chain recombines TRBV20-1 with TRBJ2-1; 16 nucleotides agree with TRBD2. The CDR3 is 18 residues long. Germline lookup yields CDR1 DFQATT and CDR2 SNEGSKA (reference sequence). Trimming removed 3 bases from V and 0 bases from J; junction bases left unmatched: 5. The chain's CDR3 is CSASGGLAGGGSYNEQFF. For the CDR3, the DNA is TGCAGTGCTAGCGGGGGACTAGCGGGAGGGGGCTCCTACAATGAGCAGTTCTTC.

This clonotype has more than one count but fewer than ten. The chain recombines TRBV18 with TRBJ2-1; 7 nucleotides align to TRBD2. This CDR3 contains 14 residues. CDR1 is KGHSH, CDR2 LQKENI, per germline. V dropped 6 bases and J dropped 5; count of bases not matched to a gene: 7. CDR3 residues: CASSVLAEDNEQFF. Written as DNA, the CDR3 is TGTGCCAGCTCGGTCCTAGCGGAAGACAATGAGCAGTTCTTC.

The V gene is TRBV4-3, the J gene TRBJ1-2, with 10 bases lining up with TRBD1. The CDR3 is 14 residues long. Trimming took 2 bases from V and 6 from J; bases not matched to a gene: 3. Germline V lookup: CDR1 LGHNA, CDR2 YSLEER. The CDR3 is CASSQQDRGDGYTF. Here the CDR3 DNA reads TGCGCCAGCAGCCAACAGGACAGGGGGGATGGCTACACCTTC.

The V and J genes are TRBV7-3 and TRBJ2-5; either TRBD1 or TRBD2 may supply D (5 bases each). Germline CDR1 SGHTA, CDR2 FQGTGA. The ends were cut back, 2 bases at V and 11 bases at J, with 21 bases in the middle. CDR3 length equals 15 residues. In DNA form, the CDR3 reads TGTGCCAGCAGCTTATCGGGTGGCGGCATGGGGGAGCAGTACTTC. This encodes CASSLSGGGMGEQYF.

This clonotype has a handful of counts. This chain joins TRBV28 and TRBJ2-7; a weak D match, TRBD1 (5 bases). Germline V gives CDR1 MDHEN, CDR2 SYDVKM. With 7 bases removed from V and 0 bases from J, the gap between germline ends came to 13 bases. This CDR3 is built from 14 residues. CDR3 bases: TGTGCCAGCAAGGACACCCGAAGCTCCTACGAGCAGTACTTC. This encodes CASKDTRSSYEQYF.